This TCR beta chain came from a study of blood T cell repertoires in COVID-19. Study in general: PBMCs, B-cell-depleted T cells, or T cells were the source of the cDNA or gDNA that made up the material.

Only in-frame clones appear in the TCRdb table, and some are missing; sequencing was by immunoSEQ multiplex PCR. In the table there are 40,000 or so clones, roughly nine tenths of which are singletons. The CDR3 is 15 amino acids. Germline CDR1 reads SQVTM; CDR2 reads ANQGSEA. Unmatched junction bases numbered 5, after V lost 5 bases and J lost 4 bases. The specimen sequenced was peripheral blood. The sequence was obtained from a woman in her thirties in a cohort sampled during active COVID-19. The J gene is TRBJ2-2, the V gene TRBV29-1; TRBD2 matches at 12 bases. CDR3 sequence: CSVLLAGGGTGELFF. As DNA, the CDR3 is TGCAGCGTTTTACTAGCGGGAGGCGGCACCGGGGAGCTGTTTTTT.